This T cell receptor (beta chain) was identified in a study of human T cells and chemical hapten exposure. Overall study results and limits: Expanded TCRs clustered into significantly more large CDR3 similarity groups than controls, the analysis revealed.

The germline V gene encodes CDR1 SGHAT and CDR2 FQNNGV. V shed 3 bases and J 2 bases; nucleotides not matched to a gene: 6. This CDR3 has 16 residues. The time point is: pre-sensitization, week 0. The sample's treatment: therapeutic diphenylcyclopropenone sensitization with weekly scalp DPC. This clonotype has only a few counts. Its specificity is not known. TCRdb processed the RACE reads anew with MiXCR; each CDR3 protein has one entry. The sample lists roughly 90,000 distinct CDR3 sequences, 9.6% occurring once. The sequence was collected from a woman aged 40 to 50 with alopecia areata. Some clones in this sample may be carry-over from other donors' samples. This rearrangement joins TRBV11-2 to TRBJ2-3; the match to TRBD1 covers 9 bases. Sample: whole blood, taken in connection with sensitization to the hapten diphenylcyclopropenone (DPC). The CDR3 coding sequence is TGTGCCAGCAGCTTCAGAACAGGGGGCCTCACAGATACGCAGTATTTT. Its protein is CASSFRTGGLTDTQYF. Complete variable domain (other parts from reference TRBV11-2 and TRBJ2-3): EAGVAQSPRYKIIEKRQSVAFWCNPISGHATLYWYQQILGQGPKLLIQFQNNGVVDDSQLPKDRFSAERLKGVDSTLKIQPAKLEDSAVYLCASSFRTGGLTDTQYFGPGTRLTVL.